This T cell receptor (beta chain) was identified in a study of OX40 agonist ivuxolimab in advanced cancers. CDR3 size: 14 residues. The germline V and J ends were trimmed by 5 bases and 1 base, with 12 bases remaining between them. Germline-derived CDR1 and CDR2 are SQVTM and ANQGSEA. If patients had autoimmune disease history or systemic immunosuppression, they were excluded. Blood was sampled at baseline, cycle 4 day 1, and cycle 7 day 1. Remarks on this clone: The antigen is undetermined.

Overall study findings and caveats: Mean expanded clone counts were higher in CD8+ than CD4+ T cells. Nonresponders, in some cases, also had low normalized T-cell clonal expansion.

Only in-frame clones appear in the TCRdb table, and some are missing; sequencing was by immunoSEQ multiplex PCR. The sample includes around 150,000 clones, approximately 94% of them seen just once. Sequences were derived from CD4+ or CD8+ T cells sorted from blood, sampled in a trial of the OX40 agonist ivuxolimab. The chain combines TRBV29-1 with TRBJ2-4; D is unresolved. The origin of this receptor is an adult with an advanced solid tumor such as melanoma, head and neck, liver or kidney cancer. CDR3 nucleotide sequence: TGCAGCGTTCGCGTGGGTAGTGCCAAAAACATTCAGTACTTC. Translating it yields CSVRVGSAKNIQYF.